Below, 30 T cell receptor beta chains from the same sample are listed, as sequenced in a study of cytomegalovirus exposure and HLA in healthy donors. PCR involved 60 Vbeta and 13 Jbeta primers. Assay: immunoSEQ multiplex PCR; the TCRdb copy retains only in-frame clones and omits some. Among 200,000 to 250,000 clones, approximately 88% were seen once, and the ten largest hold 0.71%. Sequenced sample: PBMCs. The receptors derive from a boy aged 2 to 10 in good health and CMV-seronegative.

This clone was counted once. The chain joins TRBV29-1 to TRBJ2-5; 8 positions match TRBD2. Germline values: CDR1 SQVTM, CDR2 ANQGSEA. V lost 3 bases to trimming and J lost 5 bases; unmatched junction nucleotides: 5. CDR3 length: 13 amino acids. The CDR3 region is CSVDRGGEETQYF. The CDR3 DNA reads TGCAGCGTTGATCGGGGGGGGGAGGAGACCCAGTACTTC.

This chain connects TRBV10-1 to TRBJ2-7, with a tentative D call TRBD2 (5 bases). The CDR3 is 14 amino acids. Trimming shortened V by 4 bases and J by 4 bases, and 14 bases separated the two germline ends. Germline CDR1 is WNHNN and CDR2 is SYGVQD (reference sequence). CDR3 amino acids: CASSGVKGGYEQYF. As DNA, the CDR3 is TGCGCCAGCAGTGGGGTTAAGGGCGGGTACGAGCAGTACTTC.

The chain joins TRBV11-2 to TRBJ2-1; 10 bases fit TRBD1. From germline, CDR1 is SGHAT and CDR2 FQNNGV. V gave up 0 bases and J gave up 6 bases; unmatched junction bases: 11. This CDR3 is 18 amino acids long. In DNA form, the CDR3 reads TGTGCCAGCAGCTTAGAGTACGGACAGGGGGATTTCGGCAATGAGCAGTTCTTC. Encoded protein: CASSLEYGQGDFGNEQFF.

This clone is a singleton in its sample. This chain joins TRBV10-3 and TRBJ2-1; 10 bases align to TRBD2. The CDR3 is 17 residues long. CDR1 is ENHRY, CDR2 SYGVKD, per germline. The ends lost 4 bases at V and 0 bases at J; junction bases unmatched: 6. The CDR3, as DNA: TGTGCCATCAGTGGTCCGACTAGCGGGTCCTCCTACAATGAGCAGTTCTTC. It codes for CAISGPTSGSSYNEQFF.

The rearrangement links TRBV29-1 to TRBJ2-1; 7 bases fit TRBD2. Per the germline V gene, CDR1 is SQVTM and CDR2 is ANQGSEA. The CDR3 is 15 amino acids. Germline trimming cut 3 bases from V and 7 bases from J; bases unmatched to any gene: 12. CDR3 region: CSVDVWTGRVNEQFF. CDR3 sequence (DNA): TGCAGCGTTGACGTATGGACTGGGAGGGTTAATGAGCAGTTCTTC.

This chain connects TRBV5-1 to TRBJ2-3; 8 bases align to TRBD2. Per the germline V gene, CDR1 is SGHRS and CDR2 is YFSETQ. The V segment lost 1 base and the J segment 1 base; nucleotides outside the gene matches: 2. The CDR3 is 15 amino acids. The CDR3: CASSLSSGGTDTQYF. Here the CDR3 DNA reads TGCGCCAGCAGCTTGAGTAGCGGGGGCACAGATACGCAGTATTTT.

The chain has TRBV5-1 and TRBJ2-5, with a possible D match to TRBD1 (6 bases). The end of the DNA is better explained by TRBJ2-7, so the J call may be wrong. Germline loops: CDR1 SGHRS, CDR2 YFSETQ. The CDR3 spans 15 residues. The CDR3 coding sequence is TGCGCCAGCAGCTTCCATCTCCAGGGGCACGACGAGCAGTACTTC. As protein: CASSFHLQGHDEQYF.

A single count supports this clone. The CDR3 loop reads CASSKSSLQPQHF. The CDR3 nucleotides read TGTGCCAGCAGCAAGTCCAGTCTTCAGCCCCAGCATTTT. The chain uses TRBV7-6 and TRBJ1-5; D is unclear. Germline CDR1 is SGHVS and CDR2 is FNYEAQ. Deletions cut 5 bases from V and 6 bases from J, with 11 bases between. The CDR3 length is 13 residues.

The rearrangement links TRBV6-5 to TRBJ1-1; TRBD1 might be the D (5 bases). CDR3 length: 15 amino acids. Trimming shortened V by 5 bases and J by 5 bases, and 18 bases separated the two germline ends. Germline values: CDR1 MNHEY, CDR2 SVGAGI. This CDR3 is CASSPLSSGGTEAFF. The DNA of the CDR3 is TGTGCCAGCAGTCCACTTTCTTCCGGGGGAACTGAAGCTTTCTTT.

CDR3 amino acids: CASSYVDISYNEQFF. In nucleotides, the CDR3 is TGTGCCAGCAGTTATGTGGACATCTCCTACAATGAGCAGTTCTTC. The chain carries TRBV27 and TRBJ2-1, with D perhaps TRBD1 (5 bases). CDR1 is MNHEY, CDR2 SMNVEV, per germline (reference sequence). The ends were cut back, 4 bases at V and 0 bases at J, with 10 bases in the middle. This CDR3 comprises 15 residues.

This chain links TRBV10-3 with TRBJ2-2; a weak D match, TRBD2 (6 bases). Germline CDR1 ENHRY, CDR2 SYGVKD. The germline V and J ends were trimmed by 4 bases and 1 base, with 10 bases remaining between them. The CDR3 is 15 residues long. The CDR3: CAISGRTMNTGELFF. The CDR3 nucleotides read TGTGCCATCAGTGGAAGGACTATGAACACCGGGGAGCTGTTTTTT.

Notes on this clone: Compared with germline, one end of the junction differs, possibly owing to a read error. V is TRBV28 and J is TRBJ1-2; weak D call: TRBD1 (5 bases). CDR1 MDHEN and CDR2 SYDVKM come from the germline V gene. This CDR3 comprises 14 residues. Written as DNA, the CDR3 is TGTGCCAGCAGGGGGTCAGGGCGTAACCATGGCTACACCTTC. Encoded protein: CASRGSGRNHGYTF.

The rearrangement links TRBV30 to TRBJ1-1; tentative D call: TRBD1 (6 bases). CDR1 and CDR2 from the germline V gene are GTSNPN and SVGIG (reference sequence). The CDR3 sequence is 9 residues long. The V gene lost 5 bases and the J gene lost 8 bases, with 6 bases spanning the gap. The CDR3 loop reads CAWDREAFF. The CDR3 DNA sequence: TGTGCCTGGGACAGGGAAGCTTTCTTT.

This chain links TRBV5-8 with TRBJ1-4, with 8 positions matching TRBD1. V lost 2 bases to trimming and J lost 1 base; unmatched junction nucleotides: 1. Germline V gene sequence: CDR1 SGHTS, CDR2 YDEGEE. The CDR3 has 15 amino acids. CDR3 amino acids: CASSFGQGTNEKLFF. In DNA form, the CDR3 reads TGTGCCAGCAGCTTCGGACAGGGAACTAATGAAAAACTGTTTTTT.

This rearrangement joins TRBV28 to TRBJ2-7; TRBD1 aligns across 9 bases. CDR1 MDHEN and CDR2 SYDVKM come from the germline V gene. This CDR3 spans 12 amino acids. The V segment lost 8 bases and the J segment 2 bases; nucleotides outside the gene matches: 1. In DNA, the CDR3 is TGTGCCAGCCGACAGGGGGCCTACGAGCAGTACTTC. Protein sequence: CASRQGAYEQYF.

The table lists this clone with a few counts. The CDR3 loop reads CASRRGQILNYGYTF. Here the CDR3 DNA reads TGTGCCAGCAGGCGGGGACAGATTCTTAACTATGGCTACACCTTC. The V gene is TRBV6-5, the J gene TRBJ1-2; 7 nucleotides align to TRBD1. This CDR3 contains 15 residues. CDR1 and CDR2 (germline): MNHEY, SVGAGI. J lost 1 base, V lost 6 bases, and 8 bases had no gene match.

The chain employs TRBV7-9 and TRBJ2-6; no firm D call. V was shortened by 7 bases and J by 12 bases, with 16 bases between the two germline ends. The CDR3 extends over 13 amino acids. Germline V lookup: CDR1 SEHNR, CDR2 FQNEAQ (reference sequence). As DNA, the CDR3 is TGTGCCAGCACCGAAGCTGTTCCGAGCGTCCTGACTTTC. This translates into CASTEAVPSVLTF.

V usage is TRBV2 and J usage is TRBJ1-2, with 7 bases fitting TRBD1. CDR3 length: 13 amino acids. CDR1 and CDR2 (germline): SNHLY, FYNNEI. Trimming at V came to 7 bases and at J to 1 base, leaving 3 bases not matched to a gene. CDR3 DNA: TGTGCCAGCAATAACAGGGGTAACTATGGCTACACCTTC. Translating gives CASNNRGNYGYTF.

This chain uses TRBV6-5 with TRBJ1-2; 8 bases match TRBD1. CDR3 size: 14 residues. Germline assignment: CDR1 MNHEY and CDR2 SVGAGI. The V and J ends lost 5 bases and 6 bases, in that order; junction bases with no gene match: 8. The DNA of the CDR3 is TGTGCCAGCAGTCCCCCAGGGGGCGGGGATGGCTACACCTTC. It codes for CASSPPGGGDGYTF.

This clone is a singleton in its sample. The V call is TRBV11-2, the J call TRBJ2-2; D gene ambiguous. Germline-derived CDR1 and CDR2 are SGHAT and FQNNGV. V was trimmed by 10 bases and J by 1 base, leaving 19 bases between them. The CDR3 is 16 residues long. Written as DNA, the CDR3 is TGTGCCACCCACATGCGTCGTGACATGAACACCGGGGAGCTGTTTTTT. Translation: CATHMRRDMNTGELFF.

This chain connects TRBV5-3 to TRBJ1-5; possibly TRBD1 for D (5 bases). TRBV5-3 carries the ORF label, with uncertain function. The ends were cut back, 4 bases at V and 4 bases at J, with 12 bases in the middle. CDR3 size: 14 residues. This CDR3 reads CARSPGQVNQPQHF. CDR3 bases: TGTGCCAGAAGCCCAGGACAAGTTAATCAGCCCCAGCATTTT.

The chain recombines TRBV7-2 with TRBJ2-7; no firm D call. V was pared by 2 bases and J by 2 bases, with 4 bases between. Germline V gene data show CDR1 as SGHTA and CDR2 as FQGNSA. This CDR3 has 12 amino acids. The CDR3 is CASSLTAYEQYF. CDR3 coding DNA: TGTGCCAGCAGCTTAACGGCCTACGAGCAGTACTTC.

The chain couples TRBV19 to TRBJ1-2; no clear D. This CDR3 has 12 amino acids. Germline CDR1 is LNHDA and CDR2 is SQIVND (reference sequence). V lost 6 bases to trimming and J lost 5 bases, with 10 bases between them. The CDR3 reads CASRSTFYGYTF. CDR3 nucleotide sequence: TGTGCCAGTAGGAGTACCTTTTATGGCTACACCTTC.

The chain recombines TRBV9 with TRBJ2-7, with D unresolved. There are 12 residues in the CDR3. The germline CDR1 and CDR2 sequences are SGDLS and YYNGEE. Trimming cost V 0 bases and J 5 bases, with 6 bases left between them. The CDR3 reads CASSVADDEQYF. For the CDR3, the DNA is TGTGCCAGCAGCGTAGCAGATGACGAGCAGTACTTC.

CDR3 DNA: TGTGCCAGCTCACCTCCCAGGCAGAGCTCCTACAATGAGCAGTTCTTC. It is translated as CASSPPRQSSYNEQFF. The genes are TRBV18 and TRBJ2-1; D is unclear. The V end lost 3 bases, the J end lost 0 bases, and 12 bases lay between the germline ends. Germline CDR1 and CDR2: KGHSH and LQKENI. This CDR3 comprises 16 residues.

The chain couples TRBV29-1 to TRBJ1-1, with TRBD1 matching over 10 bases. V dropped 0 bases and J dropped 6; count of bases not matched to a gene: 7. There are 15 residues in the CDR3. Germline CDR1 and CDR2: SQVTM and ANQGSEA. For the CDR3, the DNA is TGCAGCGTTGAAGACCCGACAGGGGGCCTGGCTGAAGCTTTCTTT. It is translated as CSVEDPTGGLAEAFF.

This clone was counted a single time. An end of the junction differs from the germline gene, which may be a read error. This CDR3 is also generated by other DNA sequences in the sample. J is TRBJ1-4 and V is TRBV6-6; TRBD1 aligns across 10 bases. The CDR3 is 14 amino acids. Germline V CDR1 and CDR2: MNHNY, SVGAGI (reference sequence). CDR3: CASRGQGGNEKLFF. For the CDR3, the DNA is TGTGCCAGCAGAGGACAGGGGGGTAATGAAAAACTGTTCTTT.

The chain has TRBV27 and TRBJ2-2; 11 bases align to TRBD2. CDR1 is MNHEY, CDR2 SMNVEV, per germline (reference sequence). Trimming at V came to 5 bases and at J to 6 bases, leaving 8 bases not matched to a gene. The CDR3 is 16 amino acids. The CDR3 region is CASSPSSGRFPGELFF. The DNA of the CDR3 is TGTGCCAGCAGTCCCTCTAGCGGGAGGTTCCCCGGGGAGCTGTTTTTT.

The chain is built from TRBV9 and TRBJ2-3; D may be TRBD2 (6 bases). The V and J ends lost 0 bases and 5 bases respectively, with 13 bases between them. Germline-derived CDR1 and CDR2 are SGDLS and YYNGEE. The CDR3 is 15 residues long. The CDR3: CASSVATGELDTQYF. In nucleotides, the CDR3 is TGTGCCAGCAGCGTAGCCACGGGAGAGCTAGATACGCAGTATTTT.

The J gene is TRBJ2-1, the V gene TRBV6-1; weak D call: TRBD2 (6 bases). V lost 4 bases and J lost 0, with 7 bases in between. This CDR3 is 14 amino acids long. From germline, CDR1 is MNHNS and CDR2 SASEGT. The CDR3 region is CASSGGDSYNEQFF. As DNA, the CDR3 is TGTGCCAGCAGTGGGGGGGACTCCTACAATGAGCAGTTCTTC.